This note documents a single T cell receptor (beta chain) sequence. CDR1 and CDR2 from the germline V gene are KGHSH and LQKENI. This CDR3 region has 13 residues. The V and J ends lost 2 bases and 7 bases respectively, with 11 bases between them. Assay: immunoSEQ multiplex PCR; the TCRdb copy retains only in-frame clones and omits some. The data hold more than 55,000 clones, with 65% to 80% observed a single time. This sample is drawn from a study of T cell responses to AZD1222 COVID-19 vaccine. It was second doses at about 4 or about 12 weeks that were pooled. The chain links TRBV18 to TRBJ1-2; D is perhaps TRBD1 (5 bases). Material: peripheral blood, obtained 28 days after the second AZD1222 dose. The receptor was isolated from an adult who received the AZD1222 COVID-19 vaccine. The CDR3 sequence: CASSPDSLGGYTF. The CDR3, as DNA: TGTGCCAGCTCACCAGACAGCCTGGGTGGCTACACCTTC.